These T cell receptor beta chains were read from a single sample in a study of T-cell reconstitution after alpha-beta-depleted transplantation in children. TCRdb used MiXCR to reprocess the PCR reads, holding one entry per CDR3 protein. The table includes around 340,000 distinct CDR3 sequences, about an eighth detected once. The source was PBMCs, collected from the stem cell graft. The receptors were sampled from a human donor who donated a stem cell graft to a child with Fanconi anemia. Each CDR3 is given with its conserved first and last residue. The order of the fields is V gene, clone size, D gene, J gene, CDR3 protein, CDR3 DNA. A D gene is named only where the DNA matches it firmly. Size is stated for part of the rows, as once, few or many counts, or as a class when the clone is expanded.

v_call: TRBV5-1
clone_size: .
d_call: .
j_call: TRBJ2-2
cdr3_aa: CASSLWGANTGELFF
cdr3_nt: TGCGCCAGCAGCTTGTGGGGGGCGAACACCGGGGAGCTGTTTTTT

v_call: TRBV7-8
clone_size: .
d_call: .
j_call: TRBJ2-3
cdr3_aa: CASSLAGAGESDTQYF
cdr3_nt: TGTGCCAGCAGCTTGGCCGGGGCAGGGGAATCAGATACGCAGTATTTT

v_call: TRBV4-3
clone_size: .
d_call: .
j_call: TRBJ2-3
cdr3_aa: CASSQEETITDTQYF
cdr3_nt: TGCGCCAGCAGCCAAGAGGAGACAATCACAGATACGCAGTATTTT

v_call: TRBV18
clone_size: few
d_call: TRBD2
j_call: TRBJ2-1
cdr3_aa: CASSPLAGSSYNEQFF
cdr3_nt: TGTGCCAGCTCACCTTTAGCGGGGAGCTCCTACAATGAGCAGTTCTTC

v_call: TRBV28
clone_size: many
d_call: .
j_call: TRBJ1-2
cdr3_aa: CASSFSSGLGGYTF
cdr3_nt: TGTGCCAGCAGTTTTTCGTCAGGTCTCGGGGGCTACACCTTC

v_call: TRBV5-6
clone_size: .
d_call: .
j_call: TRBJ1-5
cdr3_aa: CASSLWGISNQPQHF
cdr3_nt: TGTGCCAGCAGCTTGTGGGGCATTAGCAATCAGCCCCAGCATTTT

v_call: TRBV10-3
clone_size: many
d_call: TRBD1
j_call: TRBJ1-2
cdr3_aa: CAISDPDRGERGYTF
cdr3_nt: TGTGCCATCAGTGACCCTGACAGGGGTGAACGCGGCTACACCTTC

v_call: TRBV5-1
clone_size: .
d_call: .
j_call: TRBJ2-2
cdr3_aa: CASSPNQGTGELFF
cdr3_nt: TGCGCCAGCAGCCCCAACCAGGGAACCGGGGAGCTGTTTTTT

v_call: TRBV12-3/TRBV12-4
clone_size: many
d_call: TRBD1
j_call: TRBJ1-1
cdr3_aa: CASSSGQGSAAFF
cdr3_nt: TGTGCCAGCAGTTCGGGACAGGGCTCTGCAGCTTTCTTT

v_call: TRBV6-5
clone_size: .
d_call: TRBD1
j_call: TRBJ1-1
cdr3_aa: CASTYYRGRNTEAFF
cdr3_nt: TGTGCCAGCACTTATTACAGGGGGCGGAACACTGAAGCTTTCTTT

v_call: TRBV20-1
clone_size: few
d_call: .
j_call: TRBJ1-1
cdr3_aa: CSALDGKGGNTEAFF
cdr3_nt: TGCAGTGCACTCGATGGAAAGGGAGGGAACACTGAAGCTTTCTTT

v_call: TRBV9
clone_size: .
d_call: .
j_call: TRBJ1-3
cdr3_aa: CASSGRDSRNTIYF
cdr3_nt: TGTGCCAGCAGCGGCCGGGACTCCCGGAACACCATATATTTT

v_call: TRBV11-2
clone_size: .
d_call: .
j_call: TRBJ1-6
cdr3_aa: CASSLAGGLNSPLHF
cdr3_nt: TGTGCCAGCAGCTTAGCGGGCGGCCTTAATTCACCCCTCCACTTT

v_call: TRBV6-2/TRBV6-3
clone_size: few
d_call: .
j_call: TRBJ2-7
cdr3_aa: CASSQAGTVTYEQYF
cdr3_nt: TGTGCCAGCAGTCAGGCCGGGACGGTGACCTACGAGCAGTACTTC

v_call: TRBV2
clone_size: .
d_call: .
j_call: TRBJ1-1
cdr3_aa: CASSAVEGKGAFF
cdr3_nt: TGTGCCAGCAGTGCGGTTGAGGGAAAAGGAGCTTTCTTT